The 26 T cell receptor beta chains in this list originate from one sample, sequenced in a study of blood T cell repertoires in COVID-19. The repertoire was sequenced with immunoSEQ multiplex PCR; TCRdb's copy has only in-frame clones and lacks some. The sample lists some 40,000 clones; about 85% were seen once. The sample consisted of peripheral blood. Receptor source: a woman aged 80 or older with acute or convalescent COVID-19.

This chain joins TRBV7-2 and TRBJ2-7, with D maybe TRBD2 (6 bases). V gave up 4 bases and J gave up 2 bases, with 24 bases separating them. This CDR3 comprises 18 residues. Per germline, CDR1 SGHTA and CDR2 FQGNSA. CDR3 sequence reads: CASSSSRLDISKTYEQYF. CDR3 nucleotides: TGTGCCAGCAGCTCCTCCCGACTAGACATCTCAAAGACCTACGAGCAGTACTTC.

The rearrangement links TRBV6-2 or TRBV6-3 to TRBJ1-1, with 8 nucleotides matching TRBD1. Germline-derived CDR1 and CDR2 are MNHEY and SVGEGT. Germline trimming cut 4 bases from V and 5 bases from J; bases unmatched to any gene: 9. The CDR3 is made up of 15 amino acids. CDR3 sequence: CASSSAQGAATEAFF. CDR3 DNA sequence: TGTGCCAGCAGTTCTGCCCAGGGGGCTGCGACTGAAGCTTTCTTT.

This clone appeared a few times. This chain connects TRBV9 to TRBJ2-3; TRBD1 might be the D (5 bases). CDR1 and CDR2 from the germline V gene are SGDLS and YYNGEE. The V and J ends lost 3 bases and 3 bases respectively, with 14 bases between them. The CDR3 runs to 15 residues. CDR3 DNA: TGTGCCAGCAGCGCATATGCAGGGCCGACAGATACGCAGTATTTT. This encodes CASSAYAGPTDTQYF.

This chain joins TRBV12-3 or TRBV12-4 and TRBJ2-7; D gene unclear. The V gene lost 0 bases and the J gene lost 0 bases, with 3 bases spanning the gap. The CDR3 length is 13 residues. The CDR3 region is CASSLASSYEQYF. CDR3 DNA: TGTGCCAGCAGTTTAGCCTCCTCCTACGAGCAGTACTTC.

The chain joins TRBV5-1 to TRBJ1-3; 9 positions agree with TRBD1. Per the germline V gene, CDR1 is SGHRS and CDR2 is YFSETQ. Trimming took 2 bases from V and 0 from J; bases not matched to a gene: 6. The CDR3 spans 17 residues. DNA of the CDR3: TGCGCCAGCAGCTTACAGGGGGCGAGGAACTCTGGAAACACCATATATTTT. Its protein is CASSLQGARNSGNTIYF. Full variable domain (outside the CDR3, taken from reference TRBV5-1 and TRBJ1-3): KAGVTQTPRYLIKTRGQQVTLSCSPISGHRSVSWYQQTPGQGLQFLFEYFSETQRNKGNFPGRFSGRQFSNSRSEMNVSTLELGDSALYLCASSLQGARNSGNTIYFGEGSWLTVV.

This rearrangement joins TRBV2 to TRBJ1-3; tentatively, D is TRBD1 (6 bases). There are 16 residues in the CDR3. V was cut by 6 bases and J by 0 bases, with 15 bases left in between. Germline V lookup: CDR1 SNHLY, CDR2 FYNNEI. CDR3 nucleotide sequence: TGTGCCAGCAGCTTGGACAGCTCGAGCTCTGGAAACACCATATATTTT. It specifies CASSLDSSSSGNTIYF. Looking up the rest from reference TRBV2 and TRBJ1-3 gives the full variable domain: EPEVTQTPSHQVTQMGQEVILRCVPISNHLYFYWYRQILGQKVEFLVSFYNNEISEKSEIFDDQFSVERPDGSNFTLKIRSTKLEDSAMYFCASSLDSSSSGNTIYFGEGSWLTVV.

The chain combines TRBV11-2 with TRBJ1-2; TRBD1 agrees at 11 bases. Germline loops: CDR1 SGHAT, CDR2 FQNNGV. The trim removed 1 base at V and 8 bases at J, leaving 6 bases unmatched. This CDR3 region has 15 residues. CDR3 in DNA: TGTGCCAGCAGCTTAGGAGGACAGGGGGCGGGCGGCTACACCTTC. It is translated as CASSLGGQGAGGYTF.

CDR3 amino acids: CASRFRDKEGYTF. CDR3 nucleotide sequence: TGTGCCAGCAGATTCCGGGACAAAGAAGGCTACACCTTC. The chain has TRBV27 and TRBJ1-2; possibly TRBD1 for D (6 bases). This CDR3 is built from 13 residues. Germline lookup yields CDR1 MNHEY and CDR2 SMNVEV (reference sequence). V was trimmed by 6 bases and J by 8 bases, leaving 16 bases between them.

The gene calls are TRBV7-9 and TRBJ2-3; perhaps TRBD2 as D (5 bases). Germline values: CDR1 SEHNR, CDR2 FQNEAQ (reference sequence). With 1 base removed from V and 2 bases from J, the gap between germline ends came to 13 bases. CDR3 length: 16 residues. Here the CDR3 reads CASSLVEGRLTDTQYF. The CDR3 DNA reads TGTGCCAGCAGCTTAGTAGAGGGCAGACTCACAGATACGCAGTATTTT. Together with reference TRBV7-9 and TRBJ2-3, the CDR3 gives the full variable domain: DTGVSQNPRHKITKRGQNVTFRCDPISEHNRLYWYRQTLGQGPEFLTYFQNEAQLEKSRLLSDRFSAERPKGSFSTLEIQRTEQGDSAMYLCASSLVEGRLTDTQYFGPGTRLTVL.

The chain links TRBV5-1 to TRBJ1-2, with 7 bases lining up with TRBD1. The CDR3 has 13 residues. Germline values: CDR1 SGHRS, CDR2 YFSETQ. Losses at the gene ends were 1 base for V and 8 bases for J; bases not matched to a gene: 5. For the CDR3, the DNA is TGCGCCAGCAGCTTGAGACAGGGAAAAGGCTACACCTTC. It specifies CASSLRQGKGYTF.

This clone has a handful of counts. The chain combines TRBV20-1 with TRBJ2-7; D not certain. V lost 3 bases to trimming and J lost 4 bases, with 7 bases between them. The germline V gene has CDR1 DFQATT and CDR2 SNEGSKA (reference sequence). The CDR3 spans 11 residues. Written as DNA, the CDR3 is TGCAGTGCTAGTTCCCCTTACGAGCAGTACTTC. Its protein is CSASSPYEQYF.

This clone was seen just once. The chain joins TRBV7-2 to TRBJ1-4, with 10 bases identical to TRBD1. This CDR3 has 15 residues. Germline V gene data show CDR1 as SGHTA and CDR2 as FQGNSA. J gave up 11 bases and V 5 bases, and 11 bases lay outside the gene matches. The CDR3 DNA reads as TGTGCCAGCAGCCCACAGACAGGGGGCGTCGGGAAACTGTTTTTT. It encodes CASSPQTGGVGKLFF.

The chain joins TRBV18 to TRBJ1-1, with D unresolved. The germline V gene has CDR1 KGHSH and CDR2 LQKENI. V lost 3 bases and J lost 1, with 6 bases in between. There are 13 residues in the CDR3. In DNA form, the CDR3 reads TGTGCCAGCTCACCTAACGGGAACACTGAAGCTTTCTTT. Its translation: CASSPNGNTEAFF. The full variable domain, with the rest looked up from reference TRBV18 and TRBJ1-1, is NAGVMQNPRHLVRRRGQEARLRCSPMKGHSHVYWYRQLPEEGLKFMVYLQKENIIDESGMPKERFSAEFPKEGPSILRIQQVVRGDSAAYFCASSPNGNTEAFFGQGTRLTVV.

DNA for the CDR3: TGTGCCAGCAGCCCCGGGACTAGCACCACCTACGAGCAGTACTTC. Its translation: CASSPGTSTTYEQYF. The gene calls are TRBV7-2 and TRBJ2-7; 9 positions agree with TRBD2. V lost 5 bases, J lost 2 bases, and 7 bases stayed unmatched. Per the germline V gene, CDR1 is SGHTA and CDR2 is FQGNSA. The CDR3 is 15 amino acids.

The chain couples TRBV3-1 (or the pseudogene TRBV3-2) to TRBJ2-2; no reliable D call. Trimming shortened V by 7 bases and J by 0 bases, and 12 bases separated the two germline ends. CDR3 length equals 15 residues. Germline V lookup: CDR1 LGHDT, CDR2 YNNKEL (reference sequence). CDR3 protein: CASTTAPTNTGELFF. In DNA, the CDR3 is TGTGCCAGCACCACCGCGCCTACGAACACCGGGGAGCTGTTTTTT.

This rearrangement joins TRBV6-6 to TRBJ2-7; TRBD2 matches at 14 bases. The CDR3 runs 16 residues. V gave up 2 bases and J gave up 6 bases; unmatched junction bases: 6. The germline V gene encodes CDR1 MNHNY and CDR2 SVGAGI (reference sequence). The CDR3 DNA reads as TGTGCCAGCAGTTACCCCGGGACTAGCGGGAGTGGCGAGCAGTACTTC. Amino acids: CASSYPGTSGSGEQYF.

The chain uses TRBV19 and TRBJ1-1; 7 bases fit TRBD1. This CDR3 comprises 14 residues. After removal of 6 bases from V and 2 bases from J, the junction contained 6 bases not matched to a gene. Germline values: CDR1 LNHDA, CDR2 SQIVND (reference sequence). The CDR3 spells CASRETGPNTEAFF. CDR3 sequence (DNA): TGTGCCAGTAGGGAGACAGGGCCCAACACTGAAGCTTTCTTT.

This clone was observed once. The chain carries TRBV19 and TRBJ2-7; 7 nucleotides agree with TRBD1. The CDR3 has 15 amino acids. V lost 7 bases, J lost 7 bases, and 16 bases stayed unmatched. Germline values: CDR1 LNHDA, CDR2 SQIVND (reference sequence). This CDR3 is CASTPRQGPRGEQYF. CDR3 DNA: TGTGCCAGTACCCCAAGACAGGGACCCCGTGGGGAGCAGTACTTC.

V is TRBV14 and J is TRBJ2-7; possibly TRBD2 for D (6 bases). Germline CDR1 and CDR2: SGHDN and FVKESK. V was shortened by 4 bases and J by 5 bases, with 21 bases between the two germline ends. The CDR3 length is 16 residues. The CDR3 sequence is CASSRFATGARNEQYF. CDR3 nucleotides: TGTGCCAGCAGCCGTTTCGCGACGGGAGCCCGCAACGAGCAGTACTTC.

The rearrangement uses TRBV28 and TRBJ2-1; possible D gene TRBD1, 6 bases. From germline, CDR1 is MDHEN and CDR2 SYDVKM. Trimming took off 7 bases at V and 5 bases at J, with 15 bases between the two ends. The CDR3 sequence is 14 residues long. The CDR3 region has the DNA TGTGCCAGCAATCTACTACAGGGTAACAATGAGCAGTTCTTC. Amino acid sequence: CASNLLQGNNEQFF.

V usage is TRBV4-1 and J usage is TRBJ1-5; D gene unclear. This CDR3 has 13 residues. With 0 bases removed from V and 6 bases from J, the gap between germline ends came to 6 bases. The germline V gene has CDR1 MGHRA and CDR2 YSYEKL. CDR3 coding DNA: TGCGCCAGCAGCCAAGAAGTAGCTCAGCCCCAGCATTTT. Translated, it gives CASSQEVAQPQHF.

The chain joins TRBV10-3 to TRBJ1-5; D not resolved. Trimming stripped 7 bases from V and 2 bases from J, with 9 bases between. The CDR3 covers 13 residues. CDR1 and CDR2 (germline): ENHRY, SYGVKD. CDR3 in DNA: TGTGCCATCAAATCATCAGGCAATCAGCCCCAGCATTTT. It is translated as CAIKSSGNQPQHF.

This clone came up once. The chain employs TRBV7-2 and TRBJ2-7, with D unresolved. Trimming pared 6 bases from V and 3 bases from J, leaving 15 bases between. The CDR3 extends over 14 amino acids. Germline lookup yields CDR1 SGHTA and CDR2 FQGNSA. CDR3 in DNA: TGTGCCAGCAGTTTTCACGGCGGTAGCTACGAGCAGTACTTC. Its protein is CASSFHGGSYEQYF.

In this sample, this clone is large. This chain uses TRBV12-3 or TRBV12-4 with TRBJ1-1; D is perhaps TRBD1 (5 bases). Trimming removed 2 bases from V and 5 bases from J, with 9 bases in between. The CDR3 length is 13 residues. The CDR3 here is CASSLKGRTEAFF. The CDR3 DNA is TGTGCCAGCAGTTTAAAGGGGCGAACTGAAGCTTTCTTT.

V gene TRBV27 combines with J gene TRBJ2-1, with 8 bases identical to TRBD2. The V gene's germline CDR1 is MNHEY and CDR2 SMNVEV (reference sequence). This CDR3 spans 15 amino acids. Trimming cost V 6 bases and J 0 bases; bases outside gene matches: 4. This CDR3 reads CASRAAGGSYNEQFF. The DNA of the CDR3 is TGTGCCAGCAGGGCCGCGGGAGGCTCCTACAATGAGCAGTTCTTC.

The chain uses TRBV2 and TRBJ2-7; maybe TRBD1 (6 bases). From germline, CDR1 is SNHLY and CDR2 FYNNEI. The ends were cut back, 7 bases at V and 4 bases at J, with 11 bases in the middle. The CDR3 sequence is 12 residues long. CDR3 sequence: CASKWQGYEQYF. The CDR3 region has the DNA TGTGCCAGCAAATGGCAGGGGTACGAGCAGTACTTC.